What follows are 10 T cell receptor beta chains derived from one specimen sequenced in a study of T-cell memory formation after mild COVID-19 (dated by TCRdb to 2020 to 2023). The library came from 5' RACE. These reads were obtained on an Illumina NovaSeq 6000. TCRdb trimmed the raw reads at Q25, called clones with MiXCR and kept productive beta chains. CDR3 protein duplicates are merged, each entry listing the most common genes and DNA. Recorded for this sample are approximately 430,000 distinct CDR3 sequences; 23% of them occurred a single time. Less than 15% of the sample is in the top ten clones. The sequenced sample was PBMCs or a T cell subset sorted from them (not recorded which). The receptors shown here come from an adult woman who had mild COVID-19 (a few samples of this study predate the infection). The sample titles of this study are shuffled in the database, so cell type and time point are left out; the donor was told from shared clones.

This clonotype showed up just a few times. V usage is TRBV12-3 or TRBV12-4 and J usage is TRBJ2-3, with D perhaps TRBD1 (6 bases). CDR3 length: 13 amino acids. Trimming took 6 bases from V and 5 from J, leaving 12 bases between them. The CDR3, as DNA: TGTGCCAGCAGAGGGGGTTTCGTAGATACGCAGTATTTT. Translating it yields CASRGGFVDTQYF.

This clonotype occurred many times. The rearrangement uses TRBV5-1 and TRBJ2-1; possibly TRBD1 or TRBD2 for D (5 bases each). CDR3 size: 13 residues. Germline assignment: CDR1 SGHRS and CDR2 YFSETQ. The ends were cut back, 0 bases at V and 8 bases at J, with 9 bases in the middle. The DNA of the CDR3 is TGCGCCAGCAGCTTGGGGGGGTTCGATGAGCAGTTCTTC. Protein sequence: CASSLGGFDEQFF.

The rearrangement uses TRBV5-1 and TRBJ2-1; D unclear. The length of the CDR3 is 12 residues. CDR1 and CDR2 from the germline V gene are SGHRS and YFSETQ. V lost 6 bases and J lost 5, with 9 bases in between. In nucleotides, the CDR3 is TGCGCCAGCACCGAACATCACAATGAGCAGTTCTTC. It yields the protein CASTEHHNEQFF.

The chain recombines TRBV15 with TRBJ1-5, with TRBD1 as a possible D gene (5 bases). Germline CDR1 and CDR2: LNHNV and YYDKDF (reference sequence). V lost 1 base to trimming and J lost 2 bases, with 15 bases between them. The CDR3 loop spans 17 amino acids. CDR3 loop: CATSRGWSLGGNQPQHF. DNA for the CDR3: TGTGCCACCAGCAGAGGTTGGAGCTTGGGGGGCAATCAGCCCCAGCATTTT.

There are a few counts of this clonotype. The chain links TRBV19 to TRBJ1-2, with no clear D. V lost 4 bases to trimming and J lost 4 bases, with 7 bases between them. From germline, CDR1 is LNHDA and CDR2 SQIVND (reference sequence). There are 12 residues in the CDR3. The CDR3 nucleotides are TGTGCCAGTAGTAACGGAGCCTATGGCTACACCTTC. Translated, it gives CASSNGAYGYTF.

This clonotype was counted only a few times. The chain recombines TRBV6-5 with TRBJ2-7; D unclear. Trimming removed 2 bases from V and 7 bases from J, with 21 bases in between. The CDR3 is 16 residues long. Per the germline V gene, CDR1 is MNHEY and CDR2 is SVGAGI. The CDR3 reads CASSYESTYVLREQYF. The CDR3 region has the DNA TGTGCCAGCAGTTACGAGAGTACCTACGTCTTAAGGGAGCAGTACTTC.

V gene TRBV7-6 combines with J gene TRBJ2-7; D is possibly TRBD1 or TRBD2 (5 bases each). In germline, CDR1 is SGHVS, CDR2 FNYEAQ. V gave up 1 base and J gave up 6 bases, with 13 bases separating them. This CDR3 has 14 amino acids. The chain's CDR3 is CASSLGSGTGEQYF. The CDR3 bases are TGTGCCAGCAGCTTAGGATCGGGGACGGGCGAGCAGTACTTC.

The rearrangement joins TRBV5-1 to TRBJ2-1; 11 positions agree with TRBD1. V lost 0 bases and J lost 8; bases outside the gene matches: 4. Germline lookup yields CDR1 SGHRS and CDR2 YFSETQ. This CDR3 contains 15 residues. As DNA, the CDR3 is TGCGCCAGCAGCTTGGCCGGACAGGGGGCCGATGAGCAGTTCTTC. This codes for CASSLAGQGADEQFF.

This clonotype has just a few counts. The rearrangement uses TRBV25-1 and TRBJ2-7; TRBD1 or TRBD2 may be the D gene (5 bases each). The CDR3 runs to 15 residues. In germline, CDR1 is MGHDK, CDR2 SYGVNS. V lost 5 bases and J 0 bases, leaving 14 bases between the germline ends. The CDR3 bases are TGTGCCAGCAGTCCCCCGGGACCCCTCTCCTACGAGCAGTACTTC. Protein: CASSPPGPLSYEQYF.

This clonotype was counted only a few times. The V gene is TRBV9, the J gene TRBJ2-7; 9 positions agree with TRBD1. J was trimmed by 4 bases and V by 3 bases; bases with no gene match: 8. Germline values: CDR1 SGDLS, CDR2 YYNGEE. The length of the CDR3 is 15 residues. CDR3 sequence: CASSGVGTGRYEQYF. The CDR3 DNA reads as TGTGCCAGCAGCGGGGTCGGGACAGGGAGATACGAGCAGTACTTC.